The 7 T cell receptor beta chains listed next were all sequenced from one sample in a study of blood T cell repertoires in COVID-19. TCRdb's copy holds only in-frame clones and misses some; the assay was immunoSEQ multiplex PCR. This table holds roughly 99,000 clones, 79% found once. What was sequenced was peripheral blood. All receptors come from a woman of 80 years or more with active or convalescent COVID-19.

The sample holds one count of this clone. The CDR3: CASRPLDRGRDGYTF. The DNA for the CDR3 is TGTGCCAGCCGACCCCTAGACAGGGGGCGGGATGGCTACACCTTC. J is TRBJ1-2 and V is TRBV27, with 10 bases matching TRBD1. V dropped 8 bases and J dropped 6; count of bases not matched to a gene: 12. The CDR3 totals 15 residues. Germline V gene lookup returns CDR1 MNHEY and CDR2 SMNVEV (reference sequence).

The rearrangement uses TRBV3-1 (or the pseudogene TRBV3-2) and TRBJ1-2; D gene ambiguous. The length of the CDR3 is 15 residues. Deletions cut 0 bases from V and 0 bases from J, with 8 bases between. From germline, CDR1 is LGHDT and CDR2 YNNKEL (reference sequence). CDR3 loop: CASSQDLLPNYGYTF. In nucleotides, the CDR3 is TGTGCCAGCAGCCAAGACCTCCTTCCTAACTATGGCTACACCTTC.

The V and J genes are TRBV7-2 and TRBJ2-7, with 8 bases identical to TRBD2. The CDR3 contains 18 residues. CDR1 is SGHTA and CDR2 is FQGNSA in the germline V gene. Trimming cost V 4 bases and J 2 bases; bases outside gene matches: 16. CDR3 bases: TGTGCCAGCAGCTCCCGCGCTCCTAGCTGGCGGGAGGCCTACGAGCAGTACTTC. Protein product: CASSSRAPSWREAYEQYF.

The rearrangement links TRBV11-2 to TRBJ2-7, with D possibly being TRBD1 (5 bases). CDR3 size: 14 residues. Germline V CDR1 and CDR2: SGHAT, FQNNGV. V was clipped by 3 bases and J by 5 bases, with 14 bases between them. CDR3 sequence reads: CASSLGHPPDEQYF. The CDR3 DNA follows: TGTGCCAGCAGCTTGGGGCACCCGCCCGACGAGCAGTACTTC.

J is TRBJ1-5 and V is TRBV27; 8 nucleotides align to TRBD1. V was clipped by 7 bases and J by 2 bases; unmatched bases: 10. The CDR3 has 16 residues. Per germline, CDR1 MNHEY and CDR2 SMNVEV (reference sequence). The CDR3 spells CASTTLTGVGNQPQHF. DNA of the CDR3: TGTGCCAGCACCACACTGACAGGGGTTGGCAATCAGCCCCAGCATTTT.

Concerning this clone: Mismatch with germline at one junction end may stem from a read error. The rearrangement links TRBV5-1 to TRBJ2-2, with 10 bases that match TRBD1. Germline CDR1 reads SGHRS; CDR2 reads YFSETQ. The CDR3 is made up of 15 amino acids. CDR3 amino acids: CASSWGQGRTGELFF. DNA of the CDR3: TGTGCCAGCAGCTGGGGACAGGGGCGGACCGGGGAGCTGTTTTTT.

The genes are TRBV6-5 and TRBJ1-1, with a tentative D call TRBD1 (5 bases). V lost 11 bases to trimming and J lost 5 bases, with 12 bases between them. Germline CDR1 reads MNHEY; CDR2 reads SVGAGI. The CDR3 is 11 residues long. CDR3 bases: TGTGCCGCGTCAGGGTATACTGAAGCTTTCTTT. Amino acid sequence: CAASGYTEAFF.